The 15 T cell receptor beta chains reported below all come from one sample, sequenced in a study of T cells in localized non-small cell lung cancer. Profiling relied on immunoSEQ multiplex PCR, and the TCRdb table lists in-frame clones only, not all of them. The table shows some 27,000 clones, with around 90% occurring only once. The sequencing here drew on peripheral blood, taken before any cancer treatment. These receptor sequences come from a woman aged 18 to 50 with stage I lung adenocarcinoma.

This rearrangement joins TRBV2 to TRBJ2-7, with no clear D. CDR1 and CDR2 (germline): SNHLY, FYNNEI. Trimming removed 5 bases from V and 4 bases from J, with 6 bases in between. CDR3 length: 11 residues. The CDR3 sequence is CASSSEYEQYF. CDR3 coding DNA: TGTGCCAGCAGTAGCGAATACGAGCAGTACTTC. Looking up the rest from reference TRBV2 and TRBJ2-7 gives the full variable domain: EPEVTQTPSHQVTQMGQEVILRCVPISNHLYFYWYRQILGQKVEFLVSFYNNEISEKSEIFDDQFSVERPDGSNFTLKIRSTKLEDSAMYFCASSSEYEQYFGPGTRLTVT.

CDR3 in DNA: TGTGCCAGCAGTGAATCGGTGCGGGACACTGAAGCTTTCTTT. This codes for CASSESVRDTEAFF. The chain combines TRBV6-1 with TRBJ1-1; D not resolved. The germline gives CDR1 MNHNS, CDR2 SASEGT. Between the trimmed V and J ends, which lost 2 bases and 3 bases, there was a span of 10 bases. The CDR3 is 14 amino acids.

The chain carries TRBV6-5 and TRBJ2-3; D ambiguous. The ends were cut back, 10 bases at V and 2 bases at J, with 13 bases in the middle. Germline values: CDR1 MNHEY, CDR2 SVGAGI. The CDR3 sequence is 13 residues long. The CDR3 nucleotides read TGTGCCACCGCACCAGGATCCACAGATACGCAGTATTTT. Its translation: CATAPGSTDTQYF.

V gene TRBV5-1 combines with J gene TRBJ2-4, with 9 bases that match TRBD2. The junction had 4 bases not matched to a gene; V was cut back by 3 bases and J by 0 bases. Germline V gene data show CDR1 as SGHRS and CDR2 as YFSETQ. CDR3 length equals 16 residues. The CDR3 loop is CASSSTSGLAKNIQYF. Here the CDR3 DNA reads TGCGCCAGCAGCTCAACTAGCGGGTTAGCCAAAAACATTCAGTACTTC.

The V gene is TRBV6-5, the J gene TRBJ1-5; maybe TRBD1 (5 bases). Germline assignment: CDR1 MNHEY and CDR2 SVGAGI. This CDR3 is built from 15 residues. V dropped 2 bases and J dropped 6 bases, with 14 bases sitting between them. The CDR3 coding sequence is TGTGCCAGCAGTTACGGTGGGGGGACGGGTCAGCCCCAGCATTTT. It translates to CASSYGGGTGQPQHF.

This clone was seen only once. The rearrangement joins TRBV5-8 to TRBJ2-3; 8 positions agree with TRBD2. Losses at the gene ends were 5 bases for V and 1 base for J; bases not matched to a gene: 6. There are 15 residues in the CDR3. Germline V CDR1 and CDR2: SGHTS, YDEGEE. CDR3 DNA sequence: TGTGCCAGCAGTACCGGGACTAGTCGCACAGATACGCAGTATTTT. Its translation: CASSTGTSRTDTQYF.

The V and J genes are TRBV4-3 and TRBJ2-6; 10 nucleotides line up with TRBD1. The V gene end was trimmed by 1 base and the J gene end by 1 base; junction bases not matched to a gene: 4. The CDR3 is made up of 18 amino acids. The germline V gene encodes CDR1 LGHNA and CDR2 YSLEER. CDR3 residues: CASSQARQGASGANVLTF. The CDR3 DNA reads as TGCGCCAGCAGCCAAGCTAGACAGGGGGCTTCTGGGGCCAACGTCCTGACTTTC.

The chain has TRBV2 and TRBJ2-7; TRBD1 agrees at 7 bases. Germline lookup yields CDR1 SNHLY and CDR2 FYNNEI. With 7 bases clipped from V and 11 bases from J, the junction kept 8 bases outside the gene matches. CDR3 length: 11 amino acids. The CDR3 here is CASKDRLEEYF. The CDR3 DNA follows: TGTGCCAGCAAGGACAGGTTGGAAGAGTACTTC.

The chain's CDR3 is CASSLGTAYNEQFF. The DNA for the CDR3 is TGCGCCAGCAGCTTGGGGACAGCATACAATGAGCAGTTCTTC. The chain couples TRBV5-1 to TRBJ2-1, with a possible D match to TRBD1 (6 bases). Per germline, CDR1 SGHRS and CDR2 YFSETQ. This CDR3 has 14 amino acids. Deletions cut 0 bases from V and 4 bases from J, with 8 bases between.

The CDR3 protein is CASSPEGGMSGKLFF. CDR3 in DNA: TGTGCCAGCAGCCCAGAAGGGGGGATGAGCGGAAAACTGTTTTTT. The chain joins TRBV7-9 to TRBJ1-4, with D possibly matching TRBD1 (6 bases). With 5 bases removed from V and 10 bases from J, the gap between germline ends came to 20 bases. CDR3 length: 15 residues. Per germline, CDR1 SEHNR and CDR2 FQNEAQ (reference sequence).

This clone was seen just once. This chain links TRBV29-1 with TRBJ2-1, with D possibly TRBD1 on 5 matching bases. Germline CDR1 and CDR2: SQVTM and ANQGSEA. The CDR3 is 15 residues long. V was trimmed by 4 bases and J by 3 bases, leaving 16 bases between them. In nucleotides, the CDR3 is TGCAGCGTTGTAGGGGCCGACAGATTCTACAATGAGCAGTTCTTC. It is translated as CSVVGADRFYNEQFF.

The chain carries TRBV25-1 and TRBJ2-7; weak D call: TRBD2 (5 bases). The CDR3 runs 14 residues. CDR1 is MGHDK and CDR2 is SYGVNS in the germline V gene. V lost 2 bases and J lost 0, with 8 bases in between. The CDR3 region has the DNA TGTGCCAGCAGTGAAACCGGGATCTCCTACGAGCAGTACTTC. Translated: CASSETGISYEQYF.

The V gene is TRBV18, the J gene TRBJ2-3, with 7 nucleotides matching TRBD1. CDR1 is KGHSH and CDR2 is LQKENI in the germline V gene. V lost 2 bases and J lost 3; bases outside the gene matches: 5. This CDR3 spans 15 amino acids. CDR3 sequence (DNA): TGTGCCAGCTCACCAAACAGGGGCGAGACAGATACGCAGTATTTT. The encoded protein is CASSPNRGETDTQYF.

This clone was observed once. The rearrangement joins TRBV6-4 to TRBJ2-3; 10 nucleotides align to TRBD1. The CDR3 is 15 residues long. The J segment lost 4 bases and the V segment lost 0 bases, leaving 1 base of the junction unmatched. The V gene's germline CDR1 is MRHNA and CDR2 SNTAGT. DNA of the CDR3: TGTGCCAGCAGTGACTCGACAGGGGGCGCAGATACGCAGTATTTT. Amino acids: CASSDSTGGADTQYF.

The rearrangement joins TRBV7-9 to TRBJ2-7, with D possibly TRBD1 on 6 matching bases. The CDR3 is 14 residues long. CDR1 and CDR2 (germline): SEHNR, FQNEAQ (reference sequence). Trimming stripped 3 bases from V and 1 base from J, with 10 bases between. Written as DNA, the CDR3 is TGTGCCAGCAGCTTGGACAGCTATTCCTACGAGCAGTACTTC. It encodes CASSLDSYSYEQYF.